This TCR beta chain was documented in a study of blood T cell repertoires in COVID-19. Produced via immunoSEQ multiplex PCR; TCRdb's table is partial and in-frame only. The sample records some 200,000 clones, around 94% being singletons. Germline V gives CDR1 ENHRY, CDR2 SYGVKD. The CDR3 extends over 14 amino acids. Trimming at V came to 5 bases and at J to 5 bases, leaving 5 bases not matched to a gene. The receptor was derived from a man in his thirties or forties with COVID-19, enrolled during active disease. Input material: peripheral blood. This chain links TRBV10-3 with TRBJ1-5; 8 nucleotides match TRBD1. The DNA of the CDR3 is TGTGCCATCAGTTCAGGACAGGGCGATCAGCCCCAGCATTTT. Translated: CAISSGQGDQPQHF.